Below, 30 T cell receptor beta chains from the same sample are listed, as sequenced in a study of cytomegalovirus exposure and HLA in healthy donors. TCRdb's table, derived via immunoSEQ multiplex PCR, lists solely in-frame clones and lacks some. The sample shows 120,000 to 150,000 clones, roughly 89% of them seen only once. The sample consisted of PBMCs. The receptors originated from a man aged 18 to 30 in good health and CMV-seropositive.

The chain carries TRBV15 and TRBJ2-2; perhaps TRBD1 as D (5 bases). CDR3 length: 18 residues. Germline V gene lookup returns CDR1 LNHNV and CDR2 YYDKDF (reference sequence). Trimming left V 0 bases short and J 0 bases short, with 14 bases between. CDR3 nucleotides: TGTGCCACCAGCAGAGATAGGTGGGGCAGCTCGAACACCGGGGAGCTGTTTTTT. Translated: CATSRDRWGSSNTGELFF. Using reference TRBV15 and TRBJ2-2 for the parts outside the CDR3, the full variable domain is DAMVIQNPRYQVTQFGKPVTLSCSQTLNHNVMYWYQQKSSQAPKLLFHYYDKDFNNEADTPDNFQSRRPNTSFCFLDIRSPGLGDTAMYLCATSRDRWGSSNTGELFFGEGSRLTVL.

The chain employs TRBV11-2 and TRBJ1-3, with D hard to call. This CDR3 has 18 amino acids. With 2 bases removed from V and 5 bases from J, the gap between germline ends came to 22 bases. The germline V gene encodes CDR1 SGHAT and CDR2 FQNNGV. The CDR3 DNA reads TGTGCCAGCAGCTTAATCCCATTAGGCGGGCGACTTCGAAACACCATATATTTT. It translates to CASSLIPLGGRLRNTIYF.

The chain has TRBV25-1 and TRBJ2-7; D perhaps matches TRBD1 (6 bases). Trimming took off 3 bases at V and 5 bases at J, with 11 bases between the two ends. The CDR3 runs 13 residues. Germline loops: CDR1 MGHDK, CDR2 SYGVNS. The CDR3 protein is CASSDWDTHEQYF. CDR3 in DNA: TGTGCCAGCAGTGACTGGGACACCCACGAGCAGTACTTC.

This clone was observed a single time. The CDR3 is CASRAGTGDGYTF. DNA for the CDR3: TGCGCCAGCAGAGCCGGGACAGGGGATGGCTACACCTTC. The rearrangement uses TRBV5-1 and TRBJ1-2, with 10 positions matching TRBD1. The CDR3 runs 13 residues. Germline V CDR1 and CDR2: SGHRS, YFSETQ. After removal of 5 bases from V and 6 bases from J, the junction contained 4 bases not matched to a gene.

The gene calls are TRBV19 and TRBJ1-1; tentative D call: TRBD1 (6 bases). Germline assignment: CDR1 LNHDA and CDR2 SQIVND (reference sequence). There are 14 residues in the CDR3. V was pared by 3 bases and J by 4 bases, with 12 bases between. In DNA form, the CDR3 reads TGTGCCAGTAGTATGGGGGGGGGCCCCACTGAAGCTTTCTTT. Protein: CASSMGGGPTEAFF.

This rearrangement joins TRBV5-1 to TRBJ1-4; the D is unclear. Trimming removed 0 bases from V and 0 bases from J, with 9 bases in between. Germline CDR1 is SGHRS and CDR2 is YFSETQ. The CDR3 is 16 residues long. The CDR3 loop reads CASSLGQYSTNEKLFF. DNA for the CDR3: TGCGCCAGCAGCTTGGGACAATACTCAACTAATGAAAAACTGTTTTTT.

V and J are TRBV27 and TRBJ2-7, with TRBD1 identical over 8 bases. V lost 7 bases and J lost 7; bases outside the gene matches: 6. The germline V gene encodes CDR1 MNHEY and CDR2 SMNVEV (reference sequence). The CDR3 is 12 amino acids. The CDR3 nucleotides are TGTGCCAGCACAAACCGGGACAGGGAGCAGTACTTC. Its protein is CASTNRDREQYF.

CDR3 coding DNA: TGCGCCAGCAGCCAAGCGGGACAGGGATATGGCTACACCTTC. Encoded protein: CASSQAGQGYGYTF. This chain joins TRBV4-1 and TRBJ1-2; 9 bases align to TRBD1. V lost 1 base to trimming and J lost 5 bases; unmatched junction nucleotides: 2. This CDR3 spans 14 amino acids. From germline, CDR1 is MGHRA and CDR2 YSYEKL.

This sequence joins TRBV13 and TRBJ1-2, with 7 bases matching TRBD1. V lost 5 bases to trimming and J lost 4 bases; unmatched junction nucleotides: 4. CDR1 PRHDT and CDR2 FYEKMQ come from the germline V gene (reference sequence). The CDR3 has 13 residues. CDR3 DNA sequence: TGTGCCAGCAGCGCGACAGGGACCTATGGCTACACCTTC. Its translation: CASSATGTYGYTF.

V gene TRBV6-6 combines with J gene TRBJ1-3; 7 bases are a match to TRBD1. Germline assignment: CDR1 MNHNY and CDR2 SVGAGI (reference sequence). The CDR3 is 15 residues long. The junction had 13 bases not matched to a gene; V was cut back by 6 bases and J by 8 bases. CDR3 nucleotide sequence: TGTGCCAGCAGGGGGACCGGGACAGAACCAGACACCATATATTTT. Its protein product is CASRGTGTEPDTIYF.

The rearrangement links TRBV5-5 to TRBJ1-1; D not resolved. The CDR3 sequence is 15 residues long. Germline V CDR1 and CDR2: SGHKS, YYEKEE (reference sequence). V was pared by 1 base and J by 0 bases, with 10 bases between. The CDR3 loop reads CASSLPPQMNTEAFF. The CDR3 nucleotides read TGTGCCAGCAGCTTGCCGCCTCAGATGAACACTGAAGCTTTCTTT.

The rearrangement joins TRBV7-2 to TRBJ1-2; TRBD1 agrees at 7 bases. In germline, CDR1 is SGHTA, CDR2 FQGNSA. J was trimmed by 6 bases and V by 3 bases; bases with no gene match: 7. CDR3 size: 14 residues. CDR3 DNA: TGTGCCAGCAGCTTCAGGGGGAGAAGCGATGGCTACACCTTC. Protein: CASSFRGRSDGYTF.

This clone has only one observation. This chain joins TRBV29-1 and TRBJ2-3; D may be TRBD1 (6 bases). CDR3 size: 11 residues. The germline V and J ends were trimmed by 5 bases and 6 bases, with 9 bases remaining between them. The germline CDR1 and CDR2 sequences are SQVTM and ANQGSEA. The DNA for the CDR3 is TGCAGCGTTTTCAGGGGCGATACGCAGTATTTT. Its protein is CSVFRGDTQYF.

In its sample, this clone was seen a few times. The genes are TRBV30 and TRBJ2-2, with TRBD2 identical over 7 bases. V dropped 4 bases and J dropped 5; count of bases not matched to a gene: 7. This CDR3 is built from 14 residues. The V gene's germline CDR1 is GTSNPN and CDR2 SVGIG (reference sequence). The DNA for the CDR3 is TGTGCCTGGACGACGGGGGGTGAGACCGGGGAGCTGTTTTTT. Protein product: CAWTTGGETGELFF.

The chain links TRBV9 to TRBJ2-3; D gene ambiguous. CDR3 length equals 14 residues. CDR1 is SGDLS and CDR2 is YYNGEE in the germline V gene. V was trimmed by 0 bases and J by 0 bases, leaving 5 bases between them. Here the CDR3 reads CASSVDSSTDTQYF. CDR3 DNA: TGTGCCAGCAGCGTAGACTCTAGCACAGATACGCAGTATTTT.

The rearrangement links TRBV27 to TRBJ2-2; the match to TRBD2 covers 7 bases. The CDR3 sequence is 16 residues long. Trimming took 3 bases from V and 7 from J; bases not matched to a gene: 11. Per the germline V gene, CDR1 is MNHEY and CDR2 is SMNVEV (reference sequence). CDR3 sequence: CASSFLRGGPVGELFF. The CDR3 region has the DNA TGTGCCAGCAGTTTCCTTCGGGGAGGGCCAGTCGGGGAGCTGTTTTTT.

The V and J genes are TRBV7-8 and TRBJ2-7, with 11 bases fitting TRBD2. After removal of 4 bases from V and 3 bases from J, the junction contained 20 bases not matched to a gene. This CDR3 region has 20 residues. Germline V CDR1 and CDR2: SGHVS, FQNEAQ. CDR3 DNA: TGTGCCAGCAGCTCGAGACAGGGGTCCTATACTAGCGGGAGACTCTACGAGCAGTACTTC. It codes for CASSSRQGSYTSGRLYEQYF.

V is TRBV27 and J is TRBJ2-2; no firm D call. Germline assignment: CDR1 MNHEY and CDR2 SMNVEV (reference sequence). The CDR3 runs to 16 residues. V was cut by 2 bases and J by 3 bases, with 13 bases left in between. DNA for the CDR3: TGTGCCAGCAGTTTAACAGCCCCGATCTACACCGGGGAGCTGTTTTTT. This encodes CASSLTAPIYTGELFF.

The chain uses TRBV27 and TRBJ1-4; D is possibly TRBD1 (5 bases). The V end was cut by 7 bases, the J end by 6 bases, with 12 bases between. Germline CDR1 reads MNHEY; CDR2 reads SMNVEV (reference sequence). The CDR3 totals 13 residues. The DNA of the CDR3 is TGTGCCAGCACAAGCAGGGCCCATGAAAAACTGTTTTTT. Amino acid sequence: CASTSRAHEKLFF.

V and J are TRBV27 and TRBJ2-2; D possibly corresponds to TRBD1 (5 bases). The CDR3 sequence is 13 residues long. Trimming pared 4 bases from V and 4 bases from J, leaving 7 bases between. The V gene's germline CDR1 is MNHEY and CDR2 SMNVEV (reference sequence). CDR3 residues: CASSYRFTGELFF. CDR3 coding DNA: TGTGCCAGCAGTTACAGGTTCACCGGGGAGCTGTTTTTT.

The chain combines TRBV29-1 with TRBJ2-1, with TRBD2 matching 10 bases. The CDR3 consists of 15 residues. The germline V gene has CDR1 SQVTM and CDR2 ANQGSEA. With V trimmed by 7 bases and J by 3 bases, 9 bases remained unmatched. CDR3 sequence reads: CSGQESGGVYNEQFF. CDR3 in DNA: TGCAGCGGCCAGGAAAGCGGGGGGGTCTACAATGAGCAGTTCTTC.

The chain links TRBV19 to TRBJ1-5; D is unclear. The CDR3 spans 13 residues. Germline loops: CDR1 LNHDA, CDR2 SQIVND (reference sequence). V was trimmed by 6 bases and J by 11 bases, leaving 17 bases between them. CDR3 residues: CASRPGGVQAQHF. CDR3 DNA: TGTGCCAGTAGACCAGGCGGGGTCCAGGCCCAGCATTTT.

The V call is TRBV5-1, the J call TRBJ2-3, with a tentative D call TRBD2 (5 bases). Trimming removed 7 bases at V and 2 bases at J, with 14 bases between. The CDR3 totals 14 residues. The germline V gene encodes CDR1 SGHRS and CDR2 YFSETQ. The CDR3 DNA reads as TGCGCCAGCTGCCGGGAACTGCCCACAGATACGCAGTATTTT. It yields the protein CASCRELPTDTQYF.

The V call is TRBV6-4, the J call TRBJ2-2, with a weak D call TRBD1 (5 bases). This CDR3 region has 14 residues. From germline, CDR1 is MRHNA and CDR2 SNTAGT. The germline V and J ends were trimmed by 3 bases and 7 bases, with 12 bases remaining between them. DNA for the CDR3: TGTGCCAGCAGTGAAAGGGGCGCGGTCGGGGAGCTGTTTTTT. This translates into CASSERGAVGELFF.

V and J are TRBV2 and TRBJ2-5; TRBD2 agrees at 9 bases. Trimming at V came to 0 bases and at J to 7 bases, leaving 18 bases not matched to a gene. The CDR3 spans 19 residues. Germline CDR1 is SNHLY and CDR2 is FYNNEI. CDR3 amino acids: CASSEAAADSGSDRGTQYF. CDR3 sequence (DNA): TGTGCCAGCAGTGAAGCGGCCGCGGATAGCGGGAGTGATCGGGGGACCCAGTACTTC.

CDR3 sequence: CASSVTSKTGELFF. The CDR3 nucleotides are TGTGCCAGCAGTGTGACTAGTAAAACCGGGGAGCTGTTTTTT. The V gene is TRBV6-4, the J gene TRBJ2-2, with D tentatively TRBD2 (6 bases). Germline loops: CDR1 MRHNA, CDR2 SNTAGT. The CDR3 contains 14 residues. Deletions cut 4 bases from V and 5 bases from J, with 11 bases between.

The gene calls are TRBV6-1 and TRBJ1-1; no clear D gene. Germline CDR1 reads MNHNS; CDR2 reads SASEGT. The CDR3 has 14 residues. Deletions cut 8 bases from V and 1 base from J, with 14 bases between. Here the CDR3 reads CASLPRGWNTEAFF. CDR3 in DNA: TGTGCCAGCCTCCCCCGGGGATGGAACACTGAAGCTTTCTTT.

The rearrangement links TRBV7-3 to TRBJ2-5; TRBD2 matches at 7 bases. CDR1 SGHTA and CDR2 FQGTGA come from the germline V gene. The CDR3 has 14 residues. With 3 bases clipped from V and 5 bases from J, the junction kept 6 bases outside the gene matches. The CDR3, as DNA: TGTGCCAGCAGCTTCTTCGCCGGGGGGGAGACCCAGTACTTC. Translated, it gives CASSFFAGGETQYF.

Concerning this clone: The same CDR3 also results from other DNA sequences found in this sample. The chain recombines TRBV6-5 with TRBJ2-7, with D tentatively TRBD1 (5 bases). V shed 6 bases and J shed 3 bases, with 6 bases lying between them. Looked up from germline, CDR1 is MNHEY and CDR2 is SVGAGI. The CDR3 runs to 11 residues. This chain's CDR3 is CASRQGYEQYF. The CDR3 DNA sequence: TGTGCCAGCAGGCAGGGCTACGAGCAGTACTTC.

V and J are TRBV7-3 and TRBJ2-1; 15 bases line up with TRBD2. The CDR3 runs 16 residues. The V and J ends lost 5 bases and 7 bases, in that order; junction bases with no gene match: 6. Per the germline V gene, CDR1 is SGHTA and CDR2 is FQGTGA. The DNA of the CDR3 is TGTGCCAGCAGCCCCCGGACTAGCGGGGGGGTGAATGAGCAGTTCTTC. Protein: CASSPRTSGGVNEQFF.